Detailed here is one T cell receptor (beta chain). In its sample, this clonotype was seen many times. It lacks a known antigen. Per-base qualities were not stored, and no clone one base away is much larger. This sample was included in a study of early T cells in non-severe SARS-CoV-2 infection (dated by TCRdb to about 2021). Study-level background: Bulk RNA from unsorted whole blood was used for TCR sequencing, so alpha and beta chains could not be paired. Beyond this particular receptor, the publication reports: VDJdb matching was skewed toward anti-spike CD8 responses and likely underestimated virus-specific expansions, missing private and CD4 specificities.

V lost 5 bases and J lost 0 bases; the stretch between them is 13 bases long. Sequences DFQATT (CDR1) and SNEGSKA (CDR2) are obtained from the germline V gene (reference sequence). Its CDR3 holds 14 amino acids, cysteine through phenylalanine. Here the CDR3 DNA is all that survives: 42 bases in frame from base 1. Receptor amplification or capture employed 5' RACE. Sequenced using a NextSeq 500. To correct for sequencing error and PCR bias, the TCR library protocol tagged individual cDNA molecules with unique molecular identifiers. Both TCR alpha and beta chains were sequenced, and tight co-correlation was observed between alpha and beta sequence abundances in each sample. Concerning the study's data processing: Decombinator V4 was used to perform V gene, J gene and CDR3 annotation of TCR sequences. TCRs were defined as expanded if a significant change between any two time points was detected under a Poisson model with p below 0.0001. TCR abundances were normalised to the total number of TCRs sequenced per sample and expressed as counts per million. MAIT TCRs were defined by TRAV1-2 paired with TRAJ12, TRAJ20 or TRAJ33, and iNKT TCRs by TRAV10 paired with TRAJ18. VDJdb, accessed on 1 November 2021, was searched for TCRs annotated for CMV, EBV and SARS-CoV-2, and TCRs annotated for more than one antigen were excluded. TCRdb trimmed public reads at Q25 via fastp, called clones via MiXCR and kept in-frame beta chains. Rows merge per CDR3 protein into single entries with the most common DNA and genes. TCRdb assigned the V and J calls; the authors' analysis was not used. Recorded for this sample are 65,000 to 80,000 distinct CDR3 sequences; approximately 13% of them occurred a single time. Jointly, the top ten make up 4.5% to 7% of the sample.

This was a case-control study nested in a cohort of healthcare workers in London, UK, who had nasopharyngeal swab PCR tests and blood samples taken every week. Healthcare workers were recruited between 23 and 31 March 2020, during the week of the UK lockdown, and were followed weekly for up to 16 weeks. The TCR comes from an adult who was a healthcare worker with PCR-confirmed SARS-CoV-2 infection or an uninfected control (not recorded which). Sequenced input: whole blood. The V and J segments used are TRBV20-1 and TRBJ1-2; the D gene cannot be named for sure. The CDR3 reads as follows: CSAPPSPSNYGYTF. The nucleotides read TGCAGTGCTCCCCCAAGCCCTTCTAACTATGGCTACACCTTC.